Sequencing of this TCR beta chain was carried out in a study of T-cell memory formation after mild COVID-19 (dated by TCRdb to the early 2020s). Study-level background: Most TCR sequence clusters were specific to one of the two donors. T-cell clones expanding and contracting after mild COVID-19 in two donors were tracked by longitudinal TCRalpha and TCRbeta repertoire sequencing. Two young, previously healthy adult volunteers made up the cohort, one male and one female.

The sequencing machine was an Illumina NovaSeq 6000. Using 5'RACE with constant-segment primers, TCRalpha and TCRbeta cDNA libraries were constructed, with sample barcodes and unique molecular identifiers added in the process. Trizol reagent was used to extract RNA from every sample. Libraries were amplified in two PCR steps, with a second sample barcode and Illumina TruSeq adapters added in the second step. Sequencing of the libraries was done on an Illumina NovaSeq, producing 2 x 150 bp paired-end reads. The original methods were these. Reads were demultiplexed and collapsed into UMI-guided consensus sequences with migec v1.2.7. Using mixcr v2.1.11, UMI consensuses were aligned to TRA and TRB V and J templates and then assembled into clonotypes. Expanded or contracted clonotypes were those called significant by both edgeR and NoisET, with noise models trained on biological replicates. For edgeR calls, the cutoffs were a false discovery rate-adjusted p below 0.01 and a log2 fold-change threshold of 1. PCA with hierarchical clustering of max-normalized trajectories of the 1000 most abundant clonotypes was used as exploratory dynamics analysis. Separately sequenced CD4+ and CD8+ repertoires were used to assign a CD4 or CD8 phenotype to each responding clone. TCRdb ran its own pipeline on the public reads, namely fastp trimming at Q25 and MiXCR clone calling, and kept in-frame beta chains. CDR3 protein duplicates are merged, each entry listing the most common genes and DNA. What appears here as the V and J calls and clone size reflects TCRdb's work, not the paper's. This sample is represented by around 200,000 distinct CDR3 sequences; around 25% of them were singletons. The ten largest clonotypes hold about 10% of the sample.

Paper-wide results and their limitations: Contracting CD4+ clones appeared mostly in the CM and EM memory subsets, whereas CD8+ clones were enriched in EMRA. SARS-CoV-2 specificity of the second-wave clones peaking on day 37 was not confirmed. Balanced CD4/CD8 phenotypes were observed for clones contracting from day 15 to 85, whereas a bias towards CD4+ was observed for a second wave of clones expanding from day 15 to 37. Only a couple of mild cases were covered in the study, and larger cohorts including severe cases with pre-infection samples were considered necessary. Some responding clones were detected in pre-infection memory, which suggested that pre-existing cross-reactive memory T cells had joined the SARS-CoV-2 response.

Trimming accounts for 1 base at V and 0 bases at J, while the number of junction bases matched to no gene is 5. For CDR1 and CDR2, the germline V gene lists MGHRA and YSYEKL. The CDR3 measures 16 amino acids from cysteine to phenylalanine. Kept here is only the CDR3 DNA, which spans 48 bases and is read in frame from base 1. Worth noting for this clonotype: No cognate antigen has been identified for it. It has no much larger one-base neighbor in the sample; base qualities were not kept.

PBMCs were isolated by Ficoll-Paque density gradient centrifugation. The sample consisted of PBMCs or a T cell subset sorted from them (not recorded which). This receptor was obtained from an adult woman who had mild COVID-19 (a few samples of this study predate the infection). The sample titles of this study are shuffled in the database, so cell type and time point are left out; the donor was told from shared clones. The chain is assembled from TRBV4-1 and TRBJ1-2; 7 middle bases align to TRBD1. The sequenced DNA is TGCGCCAGCAGCCAAGGGACAGGAGAGTCTAACTATGGCTACACCTTC. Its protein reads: CASSQGTGESNYGYTF.